This TCR beta chain was sequenced for a study of immune cell composition in non-small cell lung cancer. The study's findings and limits: TIL tumour reactivity correlated with maximal tumour-associated clone frequency in adenocarcinoma. Tumour-associated clones >0.5% occurred in 25% to 40% of adenocarcinomas, 75% of squamous. Smoking pack-years did not significantly correlate with tumour TCR-beta clonality.

Germline-derived CDR1 and CDR2 are MNHEY and SVGAGI. This CDR3 region has 13 residues. Trimming took 6 bases from V and 5 from J, leaving 13 bases between them. Template was genomic DNA from frozen, unsorted single-cell suspensions. Of note for this clone: Its cognate antigen is unknown.

Some clones are missing from TCRdb's copy, which holds only in-frame ones; the method was immunoSEQ multiplex PCR. The table lists fewer than 15,000 clones, around 69% of them singletons. The sequencing input was lung tumor tissue. The J gene is TRBJ2-5, the V gene TRBV6-5; D is unresolved. The clonotype comes from a human donor with non-small cell lung cancer. The chain's CDR3 is CASRPSMEETQYF. CDR3 in DNA: TGTGCCAGCAGACCGAGCATGGAGGAGACCCAGTACTTC.